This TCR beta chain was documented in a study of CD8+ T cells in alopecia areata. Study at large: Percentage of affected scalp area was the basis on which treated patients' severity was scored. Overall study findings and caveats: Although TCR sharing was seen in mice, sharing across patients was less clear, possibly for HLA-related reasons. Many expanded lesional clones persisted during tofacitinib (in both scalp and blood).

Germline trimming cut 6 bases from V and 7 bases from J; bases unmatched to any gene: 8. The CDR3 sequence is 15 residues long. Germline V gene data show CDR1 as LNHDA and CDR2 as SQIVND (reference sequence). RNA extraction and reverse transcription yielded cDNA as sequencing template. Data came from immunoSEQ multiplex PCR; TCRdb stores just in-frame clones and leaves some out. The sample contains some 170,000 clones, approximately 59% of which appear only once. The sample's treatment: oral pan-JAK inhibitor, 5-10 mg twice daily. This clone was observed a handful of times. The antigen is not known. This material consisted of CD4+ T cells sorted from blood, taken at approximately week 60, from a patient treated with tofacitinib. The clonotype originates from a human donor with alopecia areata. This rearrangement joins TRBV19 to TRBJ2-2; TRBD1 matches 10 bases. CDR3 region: CASRGTGVSHGELFF. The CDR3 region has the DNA TGTGCCAGTAGAGGGACAGGGGTTTCGCACGGGGAGCTGTTTTTT.